These 2 T cell receptor beta chains were sequenced from one sample in a study of cytomegalovirus exposure and HLA in healthy donors. PCR was performed using 60 Vbeta and 13 Jbeta primers. Libraries were prepared by immunoSEQ multiplex PCR; TCRdb keeps only in-frame clonotypes and omits some of them. Here the sample spans about 130,000 clones, 76% being singletons. The sample consisted of PBMCs. Receptor source: a man in his forties or fifties in good health and CMV-seronegative.

The chain recombines TRBV6-1 with TRBJ2-3; possibly TRBD1 for D (6 bases). V was shortened by 6 bases and J by 8 bases, with 18 bases between the two germline ends. Germline V lookup: CDR1 MNHNS, CDR2 SASEGT. CDR3 size: 14 residues. Here the CDR3 DNA reads TGTGCCAGCAGCCCCGAGAGCCAAGGGGGTACGCAGTATTTT. Amino acid sequence: CASSPESQGGTQYF.

CDR3 loop: CASKGTGFSEAFF. The CDR3 DNA reads TGTGCCAGCAAAGGGACAGGGTTCTCTGAAGCTTTCTTT. The gene calls are TRBV5-8 and TRBJ1-1, with TRBD1 identical over 9 bases. Germline trimming cut 6 bases from V and 6 bases from J; bases unmatched to any gene: 6. Per the germline V gene, CDR1 is SGHTS and CDR2 is YDEGEE. This CDR3 comprises 13 residues.